These T cell receptor beta chains were read from a single sample in a study of identifying expanded T cells in peripheral blood. Repertoires were generated with immunoSEQ multiplex PCR, while TCRdb's copy carries only in-frame clones and drops some. Of under 100,000 clones listed, roughly 89% were seen once; the top ten hold about 7%. The material sequenced was blood. The receptor source for this set is a person aged 18 to 70 in good health. The CDR3 runs from the conserved cysteine through the conserved F or W. D genes are given only for firm matches. Clone size appears in some rows only: once, few, many, or a class for an expanded clone.

few	TRBD1	TRBV6-5	TRBJ1-2	TGTGCCAGCAGTTACCGGACAGGGCGAGGGGACTATGGCTACACCTTC	CASSYRTGRGDYGYTF
NA	TRBD1	TRBV7-9	TRBJ2-5	TGTGCCAGCAGCTTAGCGACAGGGTACCAAGAGACCCAGTACTTC	CASSLATGYQETQYF
NA	NA	TRBV5-1	TRBJ2-3	TGCGCCAGCAGCTTGGGAGGGTCCACTAGCACAGATACGCAGTATTTT	CASSLGGSTSTDTQYF
once	NA	TRBV5-6	TRBJ2-2	TGTGCCAGCAGGGCACAGGACACCGGGGAGCTGTTTTTT	CASRAQDTGELFF
NA	NA	TRBV7-8	TRBJ1-4	TGTGCCAGCACCCTAGATTATAATGAAAAACTGTTTTTT	CASTLDYNEKLFF
few	TRBD1	TRBV5-6	TRBJ2-7	TGTGCCAGCAGCTTGCAGGGACAGCACTACGAGCAGTACTTC	CASSLQGQHYEQYF
NA	NA	TRBV11-2	TRBJ2-2	TGTGCCAGCAGCTTAGGCCCGACAAACACCGGGGAGCTGTTTTTT	CASSLGPTNTGELFF
NA	NA	TRBV15	TRBJ1-4	TGTGCCACCAGCAGAGAACAGCAATGGGGTGAAAAACTGTTTTTT	CATSREQQWGEKLFF
NA	TRBD1	TRBV5-1	TRBJ2-1	TGCGCCAGCAGCCCGCGGGACAGGGAAGAGCAGTTCTTC	CASSPRDREEQFF
NA	NA	TRBV5-4	TRBJ2-2	TGTGCCAGCAGCTTGGACAGCTACACCGGGGAGCTGTTTTTT	CASSLDSYTGELFF